This T cell receptor (beta chain) emerged from a study of T cells in Graves' hyperthyroidism and ophthalmopathy. Absence of ophthalmopathy progression within 18 months defined stable Graves' hyperthyroidism. Lactation, pregnancy, other autoimmune disease or uncontrolled infection led to exclusion of patients. RNA transcripts yielded amplified TCR beta CDR3 regions. First-round RT-PCR with HTBI primers amplified the TCR CDR3 region. One entry per CDR3 protein results from TCRdb running MiXCR on the multiplex PCR reads. This table holds roughly 840,000 distinct CDR3 sequences, roughly 40% found once. General study results and limits: Through a model of 13 V-J features, ophthalmopathy was separated from stable hyperthyroidism.

The table lists this clonotype with a count of one. The antigen remains unidentified. The junction had 8 bases not matched to a gene; V was cut back by 6 bases and J by 5 bases. Germline loops: CDR1 DFQATT, CDR2 SNEGSKA (reference sequence). CDR3 size: 13 residues. This TCR was sampled from a man aged 18 to 29 with Graves' hyperthyroidism. The rearrangement links TRBV20-1 to TRBJ2-5; 8 bases match TRBD2. The sequenced sample was blood. The CDR3 DNA follows: TGCAGTGCCCACCGGAGCGGGAGTGAGACCCAGTACTTC. It is translated as CSAHRSGSETQYF.